The entry that follows covers one TCR beta chain sequence. Cohorts were based on clinical histories the participants reported. Exposed participants encountered a COVID-19 case during the 2 weeks preceding study entry. This table comes from immunoSEQ multiplex PCR, and its TCRdb copy is limited to in-frame clones, with some not included. The sample has about 350,000 clones, about nine tenths seen once; the top ten hold approximately 1%. This sample is drawn from a study of blood T cell repertoires in COVID-19. The CDR3 totals 15 residues. The J segment lost 7 bases and the V segment lost 3 bases, leaving 7 bases of the junction unmatched. Looked up from germline, CDR1 is MDHEN and CDR2 is SYDVKM.

The rearrangement joins TRBV28 to TRBJ1-5, with 9 nucleotides matching TRBD1. The sample taken for sequencing was PBMCs or T cells enriched from blood (not recorded which). The origin of this receptor is a woman aged 25 to 39 who had been exposed to COVID-19. Written as DNA, the CDR3 is TGTGCCAGCAGTTTCCAGGGACAGGGTAACCAGCCCCAGCATTTT. Encoded protein: CASSFQGQGNQPQHF.